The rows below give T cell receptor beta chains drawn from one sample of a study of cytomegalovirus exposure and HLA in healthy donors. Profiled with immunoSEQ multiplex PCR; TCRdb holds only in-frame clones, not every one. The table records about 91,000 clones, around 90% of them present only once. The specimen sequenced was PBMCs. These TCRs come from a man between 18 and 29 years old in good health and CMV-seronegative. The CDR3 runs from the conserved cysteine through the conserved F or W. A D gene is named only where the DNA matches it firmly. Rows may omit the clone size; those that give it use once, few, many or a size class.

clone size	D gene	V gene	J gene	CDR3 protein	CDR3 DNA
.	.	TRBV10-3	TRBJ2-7	CAISESVGAREQYF	TGTGCCATCAGTGAGTCGGTAGGGGCAAGGGAGCAGTACTTC
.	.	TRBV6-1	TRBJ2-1	CASSEPGFEFF	TGTGCCAGCAGTGAACCGGGTTTTGAGTTCTTC
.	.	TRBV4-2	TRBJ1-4	CASSRDIATNEKLFF	TGTGCCAGCAGCCGTGACATTGCAACTAATGAAAAACTGTTTTTT
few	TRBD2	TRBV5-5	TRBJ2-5	CASSSTGTRTIETQYF	TGTGCCAGCAGCTCAACCGGGACTAGGACTATTGAGACCCAGTACTTC
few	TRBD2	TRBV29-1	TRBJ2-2	CSATSGSIETGELFF	TGCAGCGCGACTAGCGGGAGTATTGAGACCGGGGAGCTGTTTTTT
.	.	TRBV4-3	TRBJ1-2	CASSQEVRGVGYTF	TGCGCCAGCAGCCAAGAGGTGCGGGGAGTGGGCTACACCTTC
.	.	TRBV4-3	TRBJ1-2	CASSQATPNYGYTF	TGCGCCAGCAGCCAAGCGACACCTAACTATGGCTACACCTTC
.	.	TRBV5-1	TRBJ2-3	CASSLGQSTDTQYF	TGCGCCAGCAGCTTGGGACAGAGCACAGATACGCAGTATTTT
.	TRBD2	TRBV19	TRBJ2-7	CASSSGRADEQYF	TGTGCCAGTAGTAGCGGGAGGGCCGACGAGCAGTACTTC
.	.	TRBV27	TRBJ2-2	CASSLTVRAEGGYTGELFF	TGTGCCAGCAGTTTAACAGTACGTGCGGAGGGGGGGTACACCGGGGAGCTGTTTTTT
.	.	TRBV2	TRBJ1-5	CASSESGSSNQPQHF	TGTGCCAGCAGTGAATCCGGGAGTAGCAATCAGCCCCAGCATTTT
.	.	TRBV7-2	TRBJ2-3	CASSWGVGDTQYF	TGTGCCAGCAGCTGGGGGGTTGGGGATACGCAGTATTTT
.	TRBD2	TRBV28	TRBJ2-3	CASSIAGPSTDTQYF	TGTGCCAGCTCTATAGCGGGCCCCAGCACAGATACGCAGTATTTT
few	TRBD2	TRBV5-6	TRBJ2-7	CASSIGRLAPEQYF	TGTGCCAGCAGCATCGGGAGGCTCGCGCCGGAGCAGTACTTC
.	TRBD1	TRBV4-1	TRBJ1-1	CASSQQNTGGVNTEAFF	TGCGCCAGCAGCCAACAAAATACAGGGGGCGTGAACACTGAAGCTTTCTTT
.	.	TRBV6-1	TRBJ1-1	CASRTTWTDEAFF	TGTGCCAGCAGGACGACCTGGACAGATGAAGCTTTCTTT
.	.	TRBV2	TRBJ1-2	CASSGKAERGYTF	TGTGCCAGCAGTGGCAAGGCGGAGCGTGGCTACACCTTC
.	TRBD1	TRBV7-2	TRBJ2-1	CASSFYRTGDNEQFF	TGTGCCAGCAGCTTCTACAGGACAGGGGACAATGAGCAGTTCTTC
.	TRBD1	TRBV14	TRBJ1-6	CASSPRTGASPLHF	TGTGCCAGCAGCCCTCGGACAGGAGCTTCACCCCTCCACTTT
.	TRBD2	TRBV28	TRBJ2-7	CASKEVGGSYEQYF	TGTGCCAGCAAGGAGGTGGGGGGGTCCTACGAGCAGTACTTC
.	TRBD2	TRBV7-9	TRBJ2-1	CASSLGGLAGGNEQFF	TGTGCCAGCAGCTTAGGAGGCTTAGCGGGAGGGAATGAGCAGTTCTTC
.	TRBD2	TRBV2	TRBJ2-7	CASSVGTSGSEQYF	TGTGCCAGCAGTGTCGGGACTAGCGGGTCCGAGCAGTACTTC
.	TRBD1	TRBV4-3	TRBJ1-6	CASSLGQGVASPLHF	TGCGCCAGCAGCCTGGGACAGGGAGTTGCTTCACCCCTCCACTTT
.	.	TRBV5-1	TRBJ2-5	CASGGGDPPMRQETQYF	TGCGCCAGCGGAGGCGGGGACCCCCCAATGAGGCAAGAGACCCAGTACTTC
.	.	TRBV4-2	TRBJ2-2	CASSQRQNTGELFF	TGTGCCAGCAGCCAGAGACAGAACACCGGGGAGCTGTTTTTT
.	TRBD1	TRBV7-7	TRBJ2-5	CASSSTPGQGQTQYF	TGTGCTAGCAGTTCGACCCCGGGACAGGGACAGACCCAGTACTTC
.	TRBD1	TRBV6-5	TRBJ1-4	CASSRRTGGNEKLFF	TGTGCCAGCAGTCGAAGGACAGGGGGGAATGAAAAACTGTTTTTT
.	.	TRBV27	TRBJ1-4	CASTQGLLLFF	TGTGCCAGCACGCAGGGACTATTACTGTTTTTT
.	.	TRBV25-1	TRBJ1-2	CASTPGDGGYTF	TGTGCTAGCACCCCGGGAGATGGCGGCTACACCTTC
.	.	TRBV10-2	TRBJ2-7	CASSEWGPGESYEQYF	TGCGCCAGCAGTGAGTGGGGGCCAGGGGAATCCTACGAGCAGTACTTC
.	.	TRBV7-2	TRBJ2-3	CASSPGADTQYF	TGTGCCAGCAGCCCCGGGGCAGATACGCAGTATTTT
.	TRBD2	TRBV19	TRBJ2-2	CASSIGTNMNTGELFF	TGTGCCAGTAGTATCGGGACTAACATGAACACCGGGGAGCTGTTTTTT
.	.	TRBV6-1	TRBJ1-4	CASSESGYPREKLFF	TGTGCCAGCAGTGAATCCGGGTACCCGCGTGAAAAACTGTTTTTT
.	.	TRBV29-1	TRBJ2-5	CSVEDRGRGGETQYF	TGCAGCGTTGAAGATCGGGGCAGGGGAGGGGAGACCCAGTACTTC